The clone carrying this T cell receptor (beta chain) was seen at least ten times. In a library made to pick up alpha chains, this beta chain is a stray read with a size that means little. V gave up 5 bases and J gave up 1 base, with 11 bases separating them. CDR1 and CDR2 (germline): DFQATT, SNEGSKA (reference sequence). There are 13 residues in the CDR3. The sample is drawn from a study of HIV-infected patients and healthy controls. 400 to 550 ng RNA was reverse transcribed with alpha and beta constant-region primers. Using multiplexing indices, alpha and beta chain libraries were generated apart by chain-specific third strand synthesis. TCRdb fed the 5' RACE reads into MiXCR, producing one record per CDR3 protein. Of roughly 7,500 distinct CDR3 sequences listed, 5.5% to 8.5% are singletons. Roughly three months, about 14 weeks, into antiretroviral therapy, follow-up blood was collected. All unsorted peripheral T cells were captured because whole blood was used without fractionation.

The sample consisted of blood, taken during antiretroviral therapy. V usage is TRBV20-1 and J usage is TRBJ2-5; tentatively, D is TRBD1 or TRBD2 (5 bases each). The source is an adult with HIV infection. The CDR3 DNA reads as TGCAGTGCTCCGCCTGGGACCCAAGAGACCCAGTACTTC. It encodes CSAPPGTQETQYF.